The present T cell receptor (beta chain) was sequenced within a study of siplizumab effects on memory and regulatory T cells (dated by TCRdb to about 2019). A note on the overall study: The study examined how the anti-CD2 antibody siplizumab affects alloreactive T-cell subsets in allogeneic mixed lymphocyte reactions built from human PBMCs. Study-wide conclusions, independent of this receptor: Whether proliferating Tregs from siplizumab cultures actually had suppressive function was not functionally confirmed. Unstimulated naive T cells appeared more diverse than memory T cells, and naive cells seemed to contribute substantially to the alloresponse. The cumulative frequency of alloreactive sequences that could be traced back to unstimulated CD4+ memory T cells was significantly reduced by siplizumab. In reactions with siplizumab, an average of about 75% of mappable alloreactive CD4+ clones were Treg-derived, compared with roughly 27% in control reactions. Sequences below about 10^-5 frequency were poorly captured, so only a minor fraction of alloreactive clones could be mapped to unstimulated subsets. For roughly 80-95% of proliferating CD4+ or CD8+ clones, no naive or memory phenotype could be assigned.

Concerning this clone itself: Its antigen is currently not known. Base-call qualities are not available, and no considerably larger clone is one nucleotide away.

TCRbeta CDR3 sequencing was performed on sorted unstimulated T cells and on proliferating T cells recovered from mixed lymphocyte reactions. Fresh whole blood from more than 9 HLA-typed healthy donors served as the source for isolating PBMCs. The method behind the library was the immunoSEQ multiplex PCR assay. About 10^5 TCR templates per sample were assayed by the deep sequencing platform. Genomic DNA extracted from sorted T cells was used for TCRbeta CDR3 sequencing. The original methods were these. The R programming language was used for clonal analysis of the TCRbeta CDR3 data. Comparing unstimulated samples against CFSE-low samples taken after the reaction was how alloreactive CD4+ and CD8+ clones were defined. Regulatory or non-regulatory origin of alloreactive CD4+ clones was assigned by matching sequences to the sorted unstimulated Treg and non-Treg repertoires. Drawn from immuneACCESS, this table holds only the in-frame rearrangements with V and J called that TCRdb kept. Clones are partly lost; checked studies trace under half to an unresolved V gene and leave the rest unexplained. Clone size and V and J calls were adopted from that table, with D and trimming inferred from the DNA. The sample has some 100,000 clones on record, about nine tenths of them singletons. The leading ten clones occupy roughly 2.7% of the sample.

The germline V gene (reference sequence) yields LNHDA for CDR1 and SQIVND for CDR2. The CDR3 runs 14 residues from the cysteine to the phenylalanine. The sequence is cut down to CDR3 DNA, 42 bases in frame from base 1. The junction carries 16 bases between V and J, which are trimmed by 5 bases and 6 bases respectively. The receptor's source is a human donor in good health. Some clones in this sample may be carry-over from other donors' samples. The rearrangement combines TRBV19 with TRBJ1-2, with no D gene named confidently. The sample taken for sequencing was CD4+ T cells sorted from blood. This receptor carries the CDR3 CASSVSTGVDGYTF. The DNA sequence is TGTGCCAGTAGTGTCTCTACCGGGGTGGATGGCTACACCTTC.